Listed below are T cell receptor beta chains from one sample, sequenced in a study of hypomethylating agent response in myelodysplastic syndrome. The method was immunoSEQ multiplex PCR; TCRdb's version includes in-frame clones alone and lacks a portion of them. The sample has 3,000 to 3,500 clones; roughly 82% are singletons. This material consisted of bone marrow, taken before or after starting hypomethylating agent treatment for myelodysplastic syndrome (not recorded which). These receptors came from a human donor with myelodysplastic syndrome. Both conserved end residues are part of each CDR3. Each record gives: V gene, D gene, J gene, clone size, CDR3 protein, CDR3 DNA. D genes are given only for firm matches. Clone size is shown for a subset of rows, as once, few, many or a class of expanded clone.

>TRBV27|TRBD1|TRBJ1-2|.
CASSSGQGVLYGYTF
TGTGCCAGCAGTTCCGGACAGGGGGTACTCTATGGCTACACCTTC
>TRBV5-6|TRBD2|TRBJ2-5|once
CASSPEREGLETQYF
TGTGCCAGCAGCCCTGAGCGGGAGGGCCTAGAGACCCAGTACTTC
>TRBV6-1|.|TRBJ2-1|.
CASSAGPWHEQFF
TGTGCCAGCAGCGCGGGCCCTTGGCATGAGCAGTTCTTC
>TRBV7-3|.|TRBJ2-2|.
CASSLGTGELFF
TGTGCCAGCAGCTTAGGCACCGGGGAGCTGTTTTTT
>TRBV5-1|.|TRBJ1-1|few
CASSIQVFNTEAFF
TGCGCCAGCAGCATACAGGTTTTTAACACTGAAGCTTTCTTT
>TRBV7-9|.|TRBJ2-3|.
CASSLDVPRDTQYF
TGTGCCAGCAGCTTAGACGTCCCCCGAGATACGCAGTATTTT
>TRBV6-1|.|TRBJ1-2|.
CASSLGQGLNYGYTF
TGTGCCAGCAGTCTAGGGCAGGGTCTTAACTATGGCTACACCTTC
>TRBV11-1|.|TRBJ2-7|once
CASSRTTQSYEQYF
TGTGCCAGCAGTCGGACTACCCAGTCCTACGAGCAGTACTTC
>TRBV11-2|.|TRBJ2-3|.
CASSFEWGLDTQYF
TGTGCCAGCAGCTTCGAATGGGGGCTAGATACGCAGTATTTT
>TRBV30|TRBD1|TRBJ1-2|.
CAWSKDRGYGYTF
TGTGCCTGGTCAAAGGACAGGGGCTATGGCTACACCTTC
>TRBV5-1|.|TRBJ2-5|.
CASSLDEETQYF
TGCGCCAGCAGCTTAGACGAAGAGACCCAGTACTTC
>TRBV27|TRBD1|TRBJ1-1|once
CASSRDRGWSSEAFF
TGTGCCAGCAGCCGAGACAGGGGTTGGTCCTCTGAAGCTTTCTTT
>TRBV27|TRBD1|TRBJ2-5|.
CASSLRAGGRETQYF
TGTGCCAGCAGTTTAAGGGCAGGGGGCAGGGAGACCCAGTACTTC
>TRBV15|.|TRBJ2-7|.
CATSRAGVEQYF
TGTGCCACCAGCAGGGCCGGTGTGGAGCAGTACTTC
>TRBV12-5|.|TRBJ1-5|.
CASGLVWNQPQHF
TGTGCTAGTGGTTTGGTATGGAATCAGCCCCAGCATTTT
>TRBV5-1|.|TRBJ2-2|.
CASSLSTGYTGELFF
TGCGCCAGCAGCTTGAGTACAGGGTACACCGGGGAGCTGTTTTTT
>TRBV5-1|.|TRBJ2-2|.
CASSLTSAASNTGELFF
TGCGCCAGCAGCTTGACCTCAGCGGCCTCGAACACCGGGGAGCTGTTTTTT
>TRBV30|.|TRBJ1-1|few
CAWRGYTEAFF
TGTGCCTGGAGGGGTTACACTGAAGCTTTCTTT
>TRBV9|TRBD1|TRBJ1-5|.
CASSQSGTGNQPQHF
TGTGCCAGCAGCCAATCCGGGACAGGGAACCAGCCCCAGCATTTT
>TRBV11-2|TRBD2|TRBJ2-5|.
CASSLGGLAGAWGETQYF
TGTGCCAGCAGCTTAGGGGGGCTAGCGGGAGCCTGGGGAGAGACCCAGTACTTC
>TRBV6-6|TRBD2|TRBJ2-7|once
CASSYSRLAGREQYF
TGTGCCAGCAGTTACAGCCGACTAGCGGGAAGGGAGCAGTACTTC
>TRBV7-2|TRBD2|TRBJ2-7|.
CASSLVPPGLAGAYEQYF
TGTGCCAGCAGCTTAGTGCCCCCGGGACTAGCGGGAGCCTACGAGCAGTACTTC
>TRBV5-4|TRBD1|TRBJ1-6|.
CASSSDRGDSPLHF
TGTGCCAGCAGCTCGGACAGGGGGGATTCACCCCTCCACTTT
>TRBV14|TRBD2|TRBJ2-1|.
CASSQEAGDNEQFF
TGTGCCAGCAGCCAAGAAGCGGGAGACAATGAGCAGTTCTTC
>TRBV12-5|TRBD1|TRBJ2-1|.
CASGLVWRGTGGVVSSEQFF
TGTGCTAGTGGTTTGGTATGGAGAGGGACAGGGGGCGTTGTATCTTCTGAGCAGTTCTTC
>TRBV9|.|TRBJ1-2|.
CASTSRRGYGYTF
TGTGCCAGCACCTCCAGAAGGGGTTATGGCTACACCTTC
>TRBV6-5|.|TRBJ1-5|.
CAISQGYNQPQHF
TGTGCCATCTCACAGGGCTACAATCAGCCCCAGCATTTT
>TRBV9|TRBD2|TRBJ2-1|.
CASSASGSRVYSSYNEQFF
TGTGCCAGCAGCGCTAGCGGGAGTCGAGTTTATAGCTCCTACAATGAGCAGTTCTTC
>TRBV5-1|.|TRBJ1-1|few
CASSLISGLNTEAFF
TGCGCCAGCAGCTTGATTTCGGGACTGAACACTGAAGCTTTCTTT
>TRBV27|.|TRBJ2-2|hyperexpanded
CASSLWGRATGELFF
TGTGCCAGCAGTTTATGGGGCAGGGCCACCGGGGAGCTGTTTTTT
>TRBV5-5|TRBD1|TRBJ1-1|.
CASSLQGDTEAFF
TGTGCCAGCAGCTTGCAGGGGGACACTGAAGCTTTCTTT
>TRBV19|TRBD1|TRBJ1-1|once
CASSPEGGQSFMNTEAFF
TGTGCCAGTAGCCCAGAGGGGGGACAGAGTTTTATGAACACTGAAGCTTTCTTT
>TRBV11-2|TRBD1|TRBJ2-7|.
CASSRTPGQLYEQYF
TGTGCCAGCAGCCGTACACCGGGACAGCTCTACGAGCAGTACTTC
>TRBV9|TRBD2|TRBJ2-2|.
CASSMGLAGNTGELFF
TGTGCCAGCAGCATGGGACTAGCGGGGAACACCGGGGAGCTGTTTTTT
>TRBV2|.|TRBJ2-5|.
CASRRAPGETQYF
TGTGCCAGCAGGCGGGCGCCTGGGGAGACCCAGTACTTC
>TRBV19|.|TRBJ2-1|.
CASSISMGLPVSYNEQFF
TGTGCCAGTAGTATATCAATGGGACTCCCTGTAAGTTACAATGAGCAGTTCTTC